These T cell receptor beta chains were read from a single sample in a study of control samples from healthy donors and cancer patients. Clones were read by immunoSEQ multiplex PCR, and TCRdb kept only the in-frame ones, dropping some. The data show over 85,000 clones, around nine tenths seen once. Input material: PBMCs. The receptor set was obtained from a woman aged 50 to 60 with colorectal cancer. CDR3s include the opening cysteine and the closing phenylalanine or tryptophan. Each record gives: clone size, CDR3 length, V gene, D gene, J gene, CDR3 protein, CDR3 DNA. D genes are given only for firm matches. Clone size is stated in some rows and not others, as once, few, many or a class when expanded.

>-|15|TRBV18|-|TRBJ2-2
CASSQMDWNTGELFF
TGTGCCAGCTCACAAATGGACTGGAACACCGGGGAGCTGTTTTTT
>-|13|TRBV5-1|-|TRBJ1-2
CASSLAPGDGYTF
TGCGCCAGCAGCTTGGCCCCTGGGGACGGCTACACCTTC
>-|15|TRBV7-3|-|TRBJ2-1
CASSLFPSPRDEQFF
TGTGCCAGCAGCTTATTTCCTAGCCCGAGGGATGAGCAGTTCTTC
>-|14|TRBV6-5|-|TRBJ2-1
CASSRTGNSNEQFF
TGTGCCAGCAGTAGAACAGGGAACTCGAATGAGCAGTTCTTC
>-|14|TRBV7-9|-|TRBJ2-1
CASSPGGNYNEQFF
TGTGCCAGCAGCCCAGGGGGGAACTACAATGAGCAGTTCTTC
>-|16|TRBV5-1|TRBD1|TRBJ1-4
CASSGGQGATNEKLFF
TGCGCCAGCAGCGGCGGACAGGGGGCAACTAATGAAAAACTGTTTTTT
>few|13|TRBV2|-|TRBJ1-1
CASSVEMNTEAFF
TGTGCCAGCAGTGTTGAGATGAACACTGAAGCTTTCTTT
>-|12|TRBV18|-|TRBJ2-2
CASSPVPGELFF
TGTGCCAGCTCACCCGTCCCCGGGGAGCTGTTTTTT
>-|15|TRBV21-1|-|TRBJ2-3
CASSSRDIRTDTQYF
TGTGCCAGCAGCAGTCGGGACATACGCACAGATACGCAGTATTTT
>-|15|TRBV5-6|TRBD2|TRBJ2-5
CASSNGLAGGETQYF
TGTGCCAGCAGTAACGGACTAGCGGGGGGAGAGACCCAGTACTTC
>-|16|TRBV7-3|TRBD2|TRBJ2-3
CASSLTGLAETDTQYF
TGTGCCAGCAGCTTAACGGGACTAGCGGAGACAGATACGCAGTATTTT
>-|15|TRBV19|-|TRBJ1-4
CASSSQRGPNEKLFF
TGTGCCAGTAGTTCCCAGAGGGGACCTAATGAAAAACTGTTTTTT
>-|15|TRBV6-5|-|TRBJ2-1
CASSYSRDGHNEQFF
TGTGCCAGCAGTTACTCGCGGGACGGACACAATGAGCAGTTCTTC
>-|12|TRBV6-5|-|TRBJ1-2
CASRGEAYGYTF
TGTGCCAGCAGAGGGGAGGCCTATGGCTACACCTTC
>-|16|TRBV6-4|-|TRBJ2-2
CASSAAGVPNTGELFF
TGTGCCAGCAGTGCGGCCGGGGTTCCGAACACCGGGGAGCTGTTTTTT
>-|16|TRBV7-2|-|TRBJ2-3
CASSLDRSLGGDTQYF
TGTGCCAGCAGCCTAGACCGCAGTCTGGGTGGAGATACGCAGTATTTT
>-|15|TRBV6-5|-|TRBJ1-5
CASSLGGGMNQPQHF
TGTGCCAGCAGTCTCGGGGGGGGCATGAATCAGCCCCAGCATTTT
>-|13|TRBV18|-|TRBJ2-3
CASSMGHTDTQYF
TGTGCCAGCTCAATGGGGCACACAGATACGCAGTATTTT
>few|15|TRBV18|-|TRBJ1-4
CASSPQGFTNEKLFF
TGTGCCAGCTCACCGCAGGGGTTCACTAATGAAAAACTGTTTTTT
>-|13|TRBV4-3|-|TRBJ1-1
CASSQQDNTEAFF
TGCGCCAGCAGCCAACAGGATAACACTGAAGCTTTCTTT